This record concerns one T cell receptor beta chain sequence. What it binds is not known. Some clones are missing from TCRdb's copy, which holds only in-frame ones; the method was immunoSEQ multiplex PCR. The sample lists over 75,000 clones, 85% occurring once. The data stem from a study of cytomegalovirus exposure and HLA in healthy donors. General observations from the study: The classifier reportedly diagnosed cytomegalovirus status with high specificity and sensitivity.

Germline values: CDR1 SGHAT, CDR2 FQNNGV. The CDR3 is made up of 16 amino acids. Trimming took off 5 bases at V and 0 bases at J, with 14 bases between the two ends. This chain connects TRBV11-2 to TRBJ2-1; D perhaps matches TRBD2 (5 bases). This receptor was identified in a young man in good health and CMV-seropositive. The sample comprised PBMCs. DNA for the CDR3: TGTGCCAGCAGCGCTTATAGCGCTTACTCCTACAATGAGCAGTTCTTC. This codes for CASSAYSAYSYNEQFF.